The 31 T cell receptor beta chains presented below share a single source sample, sequenced in a study of blood T cell repertoires in COVID-19. The repertoire was sequenced with immunoSEQ multiplex PCR; TCRdb's copy has only in-frame clones and lacks some. The table has 130,000 or so clones, about 86% seen once. Sequenced input: peripheral blood. These receptors all come from an older woman with acute or convalescent COVID-19.

This clone has only a few counts. V gene TRBV7-2 combines with J gene TRBJ2-5, with a tentative D call TRBD1 (5 bases). CDR1 SGHTA and CDR2 FQGNSA come from the germline V gene. V dropped 4 bases and J dropped 5 bases, with 11 bases sitting between them. The CDR3 sequence is 13 residues long. The CDR3 region has the DNA TGTGCCAGCAGCTCCCAGGGTTGGGAGACCCAGTACTTC. Residues: CASSSQGWETQYF.

CDR3 protein: CASSSGTGDTGELFF. CDR3 DNA sequence: TGTGCCAGCAGCTCCGGGACAGGGGACACCGGGGAGCTGTTTTTT. The V call is TRBV3-1 (or the pseudogene TRBV3-2), the J call TRBJ2-2, with 10 bases that match TRBD1. Germline V lookup: CDR1 LGHDT, CDR2 YNNKEL (reference sequence). CDR3 length: 15 residues. Trimming took 5 bases from V and 3 from J; bases not matched to a gene: 3.

J is TRBJ2-7 and V is TRBV5-1, with 8 bases that match TRBD1. V lost 0 bases to trimming and J lost 6 bases; unmatched junction nucleotides: 5. In germline, CDR1 is SGHRS, CDR2 YFSETQ. The CDR3 consists of 14 residues. This CDR3 is CASSLEQGVREQYF. In DNA form, the CDR3 reads TGCGCCAGCAGCTTGGAACAGGGGGTTCGCGAGCAGTACTTC.

This clone was observed once. The genes are TRBV5-1 and TRBJ1-1; tentative D call: TRBD1 (6 bases). The CDR3 is 13 residues long. Germline CDR1 is SGHRS and CDR2 is YFSETQ. The V gene lost 6 bases and the J gene lost 4 bases, with 13 bases spanning the gap. CDR3 loop: CASTGVVGTEAFF. In DNA form, the CDR3 reads TGCGCCAGCACAGGGGTTGTTGGCACTGAAGCTTTCTTT.

The J gene is TRBJ1-4, the V gene TRBV11-2; 7 bases are shared with TRBD1. This CDR3 spans 15 amino acids. The germline gives CDR1 SGHAT, CDR2 FQNNGV. Trimming removed 5 bases from V and 5 bases from J; junction bases left unmatched: 8. CDR3 in DNA: TGTGCCAGCAGCCGCGAACAGGGGCTGAATGAAAAACTGTTTTTT. Translating it yields CASSREQGLNEKLFF.

J is TRBJ2-3 and V is TRBV7-3; 9 nucleotides align to TRBD2. This CDR3 spans 15 amino acids. J gave up 2 bases and V 1 base, and 1 base lay outside the gene matches. CDR1 is SGHTA and CDR2 is FQGTGA in the germline V gene. CDR3 sequence (DNA): TGTGCCAGCAGCTTAATAGCGGGGGACACAGATACGCAGTATTTT. Encoded protein: CASSLIAGDTDTQYF.

V usage is TRBV30 and J usage is TRBJ1-6, with a tentative D call TRBD1 (5 bases). Trimming stripped 3 bases from V and 0 bases from J, with 15 bases between. This CDR3 spans 17 amino acids. The germline V gene has CDR1 GTSNPN and CDR2 SVGIG (reference sequence). This chain's CDR3 is CAWRRPSDSSYNSPLHF. CDR3 nucleotide sequence: TGTGCCTGGAGGCGACCTTCCGACAGCTCCTATAATTCACCCCTCCACTTT. The full variable domain, with the rest looked up from reference TRBV30 and TRBJ1-6, is SQTIHQWPATLVQPVGSPLSLECTVEGTSNPNLYWYRQAAGRGLQLLFYSVGIGQISSEVPQNLSASRPQDRQFILSSKKLLLSDSGFYLCAWRRPSDSSYNSPLHFGNGTRLTVT.

The sample holds one count of this clone. The V gene is TRBV12-5, the J gene TRBJ1-1, with 7 bases that match TRBD1. V lost 1 base and J lost 6; bases outside the gene matches: 14. Germline V gene sequence: CDR1 LGHNT, CDR2 FRNRAP. This CDR3 region has 17 residues. CDR3 region: CASGLATRQGLTPEAFF. The DNA for the CDR3 is TGTGCTAGTGGTTTGGCTACTAGACAGGGATTGACTCCTGAAGCTTTCTTT.

This chain uses TRBV20-1 with TRBJ2-3, with D uncertain. The CDR3 is 13 amino acids. CDR1 is DFQATT and CDR2 is SNEGSKA in the germline V gene (reference sequence). V lost 6 bases and J lost 6, with 16 bases in between. The DNA for the CDR3 is TGCAGTGCCAGTTTAAACAGCCCGGATACGCAGTATTTT. This codes for CSASLNSPDTQYF.

This clone was recorded only once. V is TRBV6-5 and J is TRBJ1-4, with D unresolved. Germline V lookup: CDR1 MNHEY, CDR2 SVGAGI. Trimming removed 0 bases from V and 7 bases from J, with 12 bases in between. The CDR3 covers 15 residues. CDR3 residues: CASSYSYSLGEKLFF. DNA for the CDR3: TGTGCCAGCAGTTACTCGTACAGTTTGGGTGAAAAACTGTTTTTT.

The chain has TRBV4-1 and TRBJ1-5; a possible D gene is TRBD1 (5 bases). With 4 bases removed from V and 0 bases from J, the gap between germline ends came to 19 bases. From germline, CDR1 is MGHRA and CDR2 YSYEKL. The CDR3 totals 18 residues. CDR3 in DNA: TGCGCCAGCAGCCCCCAGCTTAAGACAGAAGATAGCAATCAGCCCCAGCATTTT. It specifies CASSPQLKTEDSNQPQHF.

This chain links TRBV27 with TRBJ1-2; 8 positions agree with TRBD1. The V segment lost 6 bases and the J segment 4 bases; nucleotides outside the gene matches: 7. The CDR3 contains 14 residues. Germline loops: CDR1 MNHEY, CDR2 SMNVEV (reference sequence). CDR3 bases: TGTGCCAGCAGCCAAGACAGGGGCCCCTATGGCTACACCTTC. Its protein product is CASSQDRGPYGYTF.

This clone was detected only once. The V gene is TRBV24-1, the J gene TRBJ1-2; weak D call: TRBD1 (5 bases). Germline V lookup: CDR1 KGHDR, CDR2 SFDVKD. V was cut by 3 bases and J by 2 bases, with 9 bases left in between. The CDR3 has 14 residues. The CDR3 DNA sequence: TGTGCCACCAGTGATGGAGGGGACAACTATGGCTACACCTTC. This gives the protein CATSDGGDNYGYTF.

This clone counts as medium-sized. This chain joins TRBV4-1 and TRBJ2-1, with 11 bases matching TRBD2. V lost 6 bases, J lost 10 bases, and 8 bases stayed unmatched. The CDR3 length is 14 residues. Germline CDR1 reads MGHRA; CDR2 reads YSYEKL. DNA for the CDR3: TGCGCCAGCAGAAGTAGCGGGGGGGCAGGGGAGCAGTTCTTC. Translation gives CASRSSGGAGEQFF.

The genes are TRBV7-9 and TRBJ1-2; maybe TRBD1 (5 bases). Per germline, CDR1 SEHNR and CDR2 FQNEAQ (reference sequence). The CDR3 contains 15 residues. Trimming stripped 1 base from V and 5 bases from J, with 14 bases between. The CDR3 bases are TGTGCCAGCAGCTTAGGTGTCAGGGAGGGTTATGGCTACACCTTC. It is translated as CASSLGVREGYGYTF.

The V gene is TRBV7-9, the J gene TRBJ2-5; 7 bases line up with TRBD2. Germline CDR1 is SEHNR and CDR2 is FQNEAQ (reference sequence). After removal of 7 bases from V and 5 bases from J, the junction contained 7 bases not matched to a gene. The CDR3 is 13 residues long. CDR3 in DNA: TGTGCCAGCACTGGGAGGGTGGGCGAGACCCAGTACTTC. It codes for CASTGRVGETQYF. The entire variable domain, with the rest obtained from reference TRBV7-9 and TRBJ2-5, is as follows: DTGVSQNPRHKITKRGQNVTFRCDPISEHNRLYWYRQTLGQGPEFLTYFQNEAQLEKSRLLSDRFSAERPKGSFSTLEIQRTEQGDSAMYLCASTGRVGETQYFGPGTRLLVL.

The chain couples TRBV9 to TRBJ1-1; 9 bases align to TRBD1. There are 15 residues in the CDR3. Looked up from germline, CDR1 is SGDLS and CDR2 is YYNGEE. V shed 6 bases and J 2 bases; nucleotides not matched to a gene: 8. CDR3 in DNA: TGTGCCAGCACCCCACAGGGGGCGGAAAACACTGAAGCTTTCTTT. Encoded protein: CASTPQGAENTEAFF.

The V gene is TRBV27, the J gene TRBJ1-1, with 8 bases lining up with TRBD1. The CDR3 has 12 amino acids. V trimming: 7 bases; J trimming: 13 bases; junction bases outside the gene matches: 11. Germline V gene lookup returns CDR1 MNHEY and CDR2 SMNVEV (reference sequence). The CDR3 protein is CASTSSGGTGFF. Here the CDR3 DNA reads TGTGCCAGCACCTCATCAGGGGGCACGGGTTTCTTT.

The chain recombines TRBV5-5 with TRBJ2-7; 7 positions agree with TRBD1. V lost 2 bases and J lost 4; bases outside the gene matches: 3. The CDR3 is made up of 13 amino acids. Germline V lookup: CDR1 SGHKS, CDR2 YYEKEE (reference sequence). CDR3 in DNA: TGTGCCAGCAGCTTTTCAGGGGGATACGAGCAGTACTTC. It translates to CASSFSGGYEQYF. Full variable domain (rest looked up from reference TRBV5-5 and TRBJ2-7): DAGVTQSPTHLIKTRGQQVTLRCSPISGHKSVSWYQQVLGQGPQFIFQYYEKEERGRGNFPDRFSARQFPNYSSELNVNALLLGDSALYLCASSFSGGYEQYFGPGTRLTVT.

The gene calls are TRBV9 and TRBJ1-2, with 11 bases identical to TRBD1. CDR1 SGDLS and CDR2 YYNGEE come from the germline V gene. V lost 3 bases and J lost 4; bases outside the gene matches: 5. There are 15 residues in the CDR3. The CDR3 protein is CASSAGTGGIYGYTF. In DNA, the CDR3 is TGTGCCAGCAGCGCAGGGACAGGGGGTATCTATGGCTACACCTTC.

A few counts support this clone. The chain joins TRBV30 to TRBJ1-6, with TRBD1 as a possible D gene (6 bases). Germline CDR1 reads GTSNPN; CDR2 reads SVGIG (reference sequence). Trimming took off 2 bases at V and 8 bases at J, with 16 bases between the two ends. CDR3 length: 15 amino acids. In DNA, the CDR3 is TGTGCCTGGAGTCTAGGGGGGGGCGAATATTCACCCCTCCACTTT. It translates to CAWSLGGGEYSPLHF.

The chain links TRBV27 to TRBJ1-2, with TRBD1 identical over 11 bases. From germline, CDR1 is MNHEY and CDR2 SMNVEV (reference sequence). CDR3 length equals 14 residues. The V and J ends lost 2 bases and 6 bases, in that order; junction bases with no gene match: 2. The CDR3 DNA is TGTGCCAGCAGTTTAAGGACAGGGGGCAATGGCTACACCTTC. This encodes CASSLRTGGNGYTF.

The chain recombines TRBV7-3 with TRBJ2-3; TRBD2 agrees at 9 bases. V dropped 5 bases and J dropped 1; count of bases not matched to a gene: 10. The germline V gene encodes CDR1 SGHTA and CDR2 FQGTGA. This CDR3 region has 17 residues. The CDR3 reads CASSRAGRGGGTDTQYF. CDR3 coding DNA: TGTGCCAGCAGCCGAGCGGGGCGGGGGGGTGGCACAGATACGCAGTATTTT.

The V gene is TRBV19, the J gene TRBJ1-3; 7 bases fit TRBD1. From germline, CDR1 is LNHDA and CDR2 SQIVND (reference sequence). The CDR3 runs 15 residues. V lost 3 bases and J lost 0; bases outside the gene matches: 2. CDR3 sequence: CASSIRDSSGNTIYF. The CDR3 region has the DNA TGTGCCAGTAGTATTAGGGACAGCTCTGGAAACACCATATATTTT.

This chain joins TRBV5-5 and TRBJ1-5; TRBD1 agrees at 7 bases. Per the germline V gene, CDR1 is SGHKS and CDR2 is YYEKEE (reference sequence). The CDR3 runs to 16 residues. After removal of 3 bases from V and 1 base from J, the junction contained 7 bases not matched to a gene. CDR3 residues: CASSSTGQGSNQPQHF. The CDR3 nucleotides read TGTGCCAGCAGCTCGACAGGGCAAGGGAGCAATCAGCCCCAGCATTTT.

The V and J genes are TRBV7-8 and TRBJ2-2; tentatively, D is TRBD1 (5 bases). The germline gives CDR1 SGHVS, CDR2 FQNEAQ. V lost 1 base to trimming and J lost 14 bases, with 14 bases between them. The CDR3 has 13 amino acids. The CDR3 DNA sequence: TGTGCCAGCAGCTTAGTGACAGCGAGCGAACTGTTTTTT. It yields the protein CASSLVTASELFF.

V gene TRBV7-3 combines with J gene TRBJ2-5; 16 nucleotides agree with TRBD2. Germline trimming cut 2 bases from V and 5 bases from J; bases unmatched to any gene: 5. This CDR3 comprises 17 residues. In germline, CDR1 is SGHTA, CDR2 FQGTGA. The CDR3 DNA reads TGTGCCAGCAGCTTAGAGGGACTAGCGGGGGGGCCGGAGACCCAGTACTTC. Residues: CASSLEGLAGGPETQYF.

By sample fraction, this clone is medium-sized (0.01 to 0.1%). V usage is TRBV19 and J usage is TRBJ1-1; 7 bases map to TRBD1. This CDR3 comprises 16 residues. Trimming took 5 bases from V and 0 from J; bases not matched to a gene: 9. Germline assignment: CDR1 LNHDA and CDR2 SQIVND (reference sequence). CDR3 residues: CASSPAKGAMNTEAFF. DNA of the CDR3: TGTGCCAGTAGTCCAGCGAAGGGGGCCATGAACACTGAAGCTTTCTTT.

V is TRBV5-1 and J is TRBJ1-3; D not certain. V was pared by 3 bases and J by 0 bases, with 10 bases between. Per the germline V gene, CDR1 is SGHRS and CDR2 is YFSETQ. CDR3 size: 15 residues. The CDR3 is CASSSHSSSGNTIYF. The CDR3 DNA reads TGCGCCAGCAGCTCTCACAGCTCCTCTGGAAACACCATATATTTT.

The chain has TRBV5-1 and TRBJ2-3; 7 bases align to TRBD2. V lost 0 bases, J lost 2 bases, and 6 bases stayed unmatched. This CDR3 contains 16 residues. CDR1 is SGHRS and CDR2 is YFSETQ in the germline V gene. The CDR3: CASSLGSSGLTDTQYF. As DNA, the CDR3 is TGCGCCAGCAGCTTGGGGTCTAGCGGACTCACAGATACGCAGTATTTT.

The chain's CDR3 is CASILIRGDTEAFF. The CDR3 DNA sequence: TGTGCCAGCATCCTAATCAGGGGAGACACTGAAGCTTTCTTT. This chain connects TRBV7-2 to TRBJ1-1, with a possible D match to TRBD1 (6 bases). The CDR3 covers 14 residues. Trimming pared 7 bases from V and 3 bases from J, leaving 15 bases between. The germline gives CDR1 SGHTA, CDR2 FQGNSA.